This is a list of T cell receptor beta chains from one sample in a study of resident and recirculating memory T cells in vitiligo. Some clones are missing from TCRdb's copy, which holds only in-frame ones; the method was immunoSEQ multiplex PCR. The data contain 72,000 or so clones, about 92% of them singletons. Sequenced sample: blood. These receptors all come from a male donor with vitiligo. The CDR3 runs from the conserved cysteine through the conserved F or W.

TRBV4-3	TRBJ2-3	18	CASSQDLRTSGLTDTQYF
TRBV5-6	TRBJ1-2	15	CASSTKTGALYGYTF
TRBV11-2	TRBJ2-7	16	CASSRTPGVGSYEQYF
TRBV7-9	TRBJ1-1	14	CASSPATSPGAAFF
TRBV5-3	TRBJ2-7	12	CARRRQGIKQYF
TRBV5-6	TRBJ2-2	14	CASSLGRNTGELFF
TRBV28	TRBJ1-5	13	CASSLDRGPPQHF
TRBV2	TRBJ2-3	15	CAASSGRDSTDTQYF
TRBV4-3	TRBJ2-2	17	CASSQHRGSLEGGELFF
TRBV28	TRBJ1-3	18	CASSLPPWRDLRGNTIYF
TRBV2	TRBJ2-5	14	CASSTGLGGETQYF
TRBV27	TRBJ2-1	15	CASSLRASSYNEQFF
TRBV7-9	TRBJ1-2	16	CASSLSRDSFLYGYTF
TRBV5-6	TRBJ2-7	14	CASSLDPSSGEQYF
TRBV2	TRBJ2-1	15	CASRAVLAEYKGQFF
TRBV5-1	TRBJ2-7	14	CASSHGTSGSEQYF
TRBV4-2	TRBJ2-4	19	CASSQERTSGSRIKNIQYF